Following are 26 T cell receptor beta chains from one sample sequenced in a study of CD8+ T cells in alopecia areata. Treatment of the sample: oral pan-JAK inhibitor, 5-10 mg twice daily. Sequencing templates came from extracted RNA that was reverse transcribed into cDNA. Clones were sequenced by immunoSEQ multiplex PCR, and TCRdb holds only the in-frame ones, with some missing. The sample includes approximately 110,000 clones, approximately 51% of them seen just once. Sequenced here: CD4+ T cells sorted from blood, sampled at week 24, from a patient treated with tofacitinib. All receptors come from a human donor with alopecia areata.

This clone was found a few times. This CDR3 is CAWSVRRTSGGADEQFF. In DNA form, the CDR3 reads TGTGCCTGGAGTGTACGCCGGACTAGCGGGGGGGCCGATGAGCAGTTCTTC. The V gene is TRBV30, the J gene TRBJ2-1; 15 bases fit TRBD2. This CDR3 has 17 amino acids. Unmatched junction bases numbered 8, after V lost 0 bases and J lost 8 bases. Germline V CDR1 and CDR2: GTSNPN, SVGIG (reference sequence).

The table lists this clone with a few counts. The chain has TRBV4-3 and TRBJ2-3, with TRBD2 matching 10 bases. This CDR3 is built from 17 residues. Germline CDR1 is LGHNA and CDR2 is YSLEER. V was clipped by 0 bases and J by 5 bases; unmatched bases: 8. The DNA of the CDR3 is TGCGCCAGCAGCCAAGATCCAGCGGGGGGGGCGCGAGATACGCAGTATTTT. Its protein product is CASSQDPAGGARDTQYF.

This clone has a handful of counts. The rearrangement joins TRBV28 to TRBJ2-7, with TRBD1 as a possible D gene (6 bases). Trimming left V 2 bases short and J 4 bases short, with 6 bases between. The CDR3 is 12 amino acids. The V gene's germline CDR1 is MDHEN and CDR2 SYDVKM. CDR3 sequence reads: CASSLGQYEQYF. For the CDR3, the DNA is TGTGCCAGCAGTTTAGGACAGTACGAGCAGTACTTC.

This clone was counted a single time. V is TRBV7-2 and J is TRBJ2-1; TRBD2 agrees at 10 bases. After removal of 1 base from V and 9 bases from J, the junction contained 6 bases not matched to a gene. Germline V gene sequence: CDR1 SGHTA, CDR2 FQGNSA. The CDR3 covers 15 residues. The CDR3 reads CASSLDSGGLAEQFF. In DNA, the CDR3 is TGTGCCAGCAGCTTAGATAGCGGGGGGCTTGCTGAGCAGTTCTTC.

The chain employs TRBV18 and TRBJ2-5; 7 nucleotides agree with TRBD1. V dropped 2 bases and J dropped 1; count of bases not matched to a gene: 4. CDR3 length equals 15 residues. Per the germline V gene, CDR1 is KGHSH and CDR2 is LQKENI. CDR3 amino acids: CASSPTTGPQETQYF. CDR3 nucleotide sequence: TGTGCCAGCTCACCAACGACAGGGCCCCAAGAGACCCAGTACTTC.

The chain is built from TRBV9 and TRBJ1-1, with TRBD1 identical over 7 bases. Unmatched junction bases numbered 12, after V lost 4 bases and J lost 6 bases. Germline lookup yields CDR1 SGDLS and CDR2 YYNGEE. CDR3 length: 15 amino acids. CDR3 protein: CASSPARYRGPEAFF. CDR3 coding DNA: TGTGCCAGCAGCCCGGCGCGTTACAGGGGACCTGAAGCTTTCTTT.

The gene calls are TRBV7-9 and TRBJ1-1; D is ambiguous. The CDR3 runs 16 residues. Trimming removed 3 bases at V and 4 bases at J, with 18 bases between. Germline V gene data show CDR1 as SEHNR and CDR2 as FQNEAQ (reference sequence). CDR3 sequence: CASSFSVVGLGTEAFF. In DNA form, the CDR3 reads TGTGCCAGCAGCTTCTCGGTCGTCGGCCTGGGCACTGAAGCTTTCTTT. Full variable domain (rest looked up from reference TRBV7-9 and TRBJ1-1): DTGVSQNPRHKITKRGQNVTFRCDPISEHNRLYWYRQTLGQGPEFLTYFQNEAQLEKSRLLSDRFSAERPKGSFSTLEIQRTEQGDSAMYLCASSFSVVGLGTEAFFGQGTRLTVV.

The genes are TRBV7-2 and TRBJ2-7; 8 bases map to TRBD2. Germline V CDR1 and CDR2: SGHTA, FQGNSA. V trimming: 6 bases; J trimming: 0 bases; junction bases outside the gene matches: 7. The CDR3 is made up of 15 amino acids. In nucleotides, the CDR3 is TGTGCCAGCAGGGCCAAGCGGGGGAGCTCCTACGAGCAGTACTTC. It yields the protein CASRAKRGSSYEQYF.

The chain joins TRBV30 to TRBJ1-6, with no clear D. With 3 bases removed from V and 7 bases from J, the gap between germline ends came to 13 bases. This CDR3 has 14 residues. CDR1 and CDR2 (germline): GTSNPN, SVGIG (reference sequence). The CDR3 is CAWRVFLANSPLHF. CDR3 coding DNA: TGTGCCTGGAGGGTGTTTCTCGCGAATTCACCCCTCCACTTT.

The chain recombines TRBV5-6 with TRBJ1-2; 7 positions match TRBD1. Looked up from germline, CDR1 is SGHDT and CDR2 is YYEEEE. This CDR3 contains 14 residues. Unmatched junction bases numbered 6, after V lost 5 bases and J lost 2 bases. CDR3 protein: CASRLRTGNYGYTF. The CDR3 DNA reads TGTGCCAGCAGATTACGGACAGGAAACTATGGCTACACCTTC.

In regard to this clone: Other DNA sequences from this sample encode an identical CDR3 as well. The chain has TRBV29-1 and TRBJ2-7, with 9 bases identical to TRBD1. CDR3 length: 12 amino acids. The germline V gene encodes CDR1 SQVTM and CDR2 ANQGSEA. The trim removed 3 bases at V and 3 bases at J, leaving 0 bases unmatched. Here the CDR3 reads CSVEGQGYEQYF. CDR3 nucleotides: TGCAGCGTTGAGGGACAGGGCTACGAGCAGTACTTC.

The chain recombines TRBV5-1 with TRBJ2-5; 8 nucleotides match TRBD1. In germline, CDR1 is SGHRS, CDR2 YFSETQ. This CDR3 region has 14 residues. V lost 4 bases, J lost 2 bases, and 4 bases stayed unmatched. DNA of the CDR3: TGCGCCAGCAGCGCAGGGACAGGACAAGAGACCCAGTACTTC. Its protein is CASSAGTGQETQYF.

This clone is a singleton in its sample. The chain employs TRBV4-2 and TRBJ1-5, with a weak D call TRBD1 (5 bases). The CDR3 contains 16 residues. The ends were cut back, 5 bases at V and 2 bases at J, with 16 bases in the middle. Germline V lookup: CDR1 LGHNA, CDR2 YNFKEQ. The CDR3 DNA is TGTGCCAGCAGCTTGGGGACGGCCACGGGCAATCAGCCCCAGCATTTT. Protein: CASSLGTATGNQPQHF.

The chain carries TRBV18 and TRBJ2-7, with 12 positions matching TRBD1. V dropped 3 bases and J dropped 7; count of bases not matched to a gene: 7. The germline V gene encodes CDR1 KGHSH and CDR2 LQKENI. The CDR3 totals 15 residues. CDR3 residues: CASSPAGTGGSEQYF. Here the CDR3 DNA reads TGTGCCAGCTCACCCGCTGGGACAGGGGGCAGTGAGCAGTACTTC.

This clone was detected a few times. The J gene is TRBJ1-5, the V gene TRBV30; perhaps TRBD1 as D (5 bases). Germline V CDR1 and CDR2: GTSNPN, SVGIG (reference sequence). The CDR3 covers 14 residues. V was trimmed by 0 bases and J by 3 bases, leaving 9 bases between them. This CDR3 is CAWSVTGLNQPQHF. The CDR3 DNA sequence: TGTGCCTGGAGTGTAACAGGCCTCAATCAGCCCCAGCATTTT.

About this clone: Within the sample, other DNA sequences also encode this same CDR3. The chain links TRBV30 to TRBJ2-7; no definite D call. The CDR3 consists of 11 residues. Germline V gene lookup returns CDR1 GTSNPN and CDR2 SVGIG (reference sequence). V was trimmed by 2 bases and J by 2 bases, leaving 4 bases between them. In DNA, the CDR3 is TGTGCCTGGAGTAGAGCCTACGAGCAGTACTTC. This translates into CAWSRAYEQYF. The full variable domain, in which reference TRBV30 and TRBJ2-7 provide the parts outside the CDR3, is SQTIHQWPATLVQPVGSPLSLECTVEGTSNPNLYWYRQAAGRGLQLLFYSVGIGQISSEVPQNLSASRPQDRQFILSSKKLLLSDSGFYLCAWSRAYEQYFGPGTRLTVT.

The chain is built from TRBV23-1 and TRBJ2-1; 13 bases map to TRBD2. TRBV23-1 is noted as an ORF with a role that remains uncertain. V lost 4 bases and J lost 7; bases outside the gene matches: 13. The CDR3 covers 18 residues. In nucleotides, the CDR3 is TGCGCCAGCAGTCGCCGACGGACTAGCGGGGGAGGAGCGAATGAGCAGTTCTTC. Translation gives CASSRRRTSGGGANEQFF.

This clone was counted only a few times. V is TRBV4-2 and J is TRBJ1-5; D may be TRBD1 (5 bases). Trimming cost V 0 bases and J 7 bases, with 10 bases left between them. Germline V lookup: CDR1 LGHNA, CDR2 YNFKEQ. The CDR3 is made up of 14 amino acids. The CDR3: CASSQDRDVQPQHF. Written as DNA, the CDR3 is TGTGCCAGCAGCCAAGACAGGGATGTCCAGCCCCAGCATTTT.

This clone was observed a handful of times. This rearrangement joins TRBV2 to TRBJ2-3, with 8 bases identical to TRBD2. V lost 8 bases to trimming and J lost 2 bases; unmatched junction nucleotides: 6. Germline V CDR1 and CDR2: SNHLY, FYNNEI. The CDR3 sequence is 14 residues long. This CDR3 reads CASSRTSLTDTQYF. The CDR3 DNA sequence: TGTGCCAGCTCCAGGACTAGCCTCACAGATACGCAGTATTTT.

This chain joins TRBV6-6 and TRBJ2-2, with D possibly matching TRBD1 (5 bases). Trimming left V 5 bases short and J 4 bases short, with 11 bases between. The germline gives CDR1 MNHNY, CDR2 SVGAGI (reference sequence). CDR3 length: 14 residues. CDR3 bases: TGTGCCAGCAGTGAGACAGACTCCACCGGGGAGCTGTTTTTT. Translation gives CASSETDSTGELFF.

The chain's CDR3 is CATSRALGTGTGNSEQYF. The CDR3 nucleotides are TGTGCCACCAGCAGAGCTCTCGGGACCGGGACAGGGAATAGCGAGCAGTACTTC. The chain joins TRBV15 to TRBJ2-7; 9 nucleotides match TRBD1. CDR3 length: 18 amino acids. The junction had 16 bases not matched to a gene; V was cut back by 1 base and J by 6 bases. Germline CDR1 reads LNHNV; CDR2 reads YYDKDF (reference sequence).

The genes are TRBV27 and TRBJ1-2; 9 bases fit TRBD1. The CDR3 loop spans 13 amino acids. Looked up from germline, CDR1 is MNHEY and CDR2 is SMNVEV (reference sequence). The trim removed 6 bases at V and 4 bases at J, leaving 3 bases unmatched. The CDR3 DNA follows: TGTGCCAGCAGGTCGACAGGGGGCTATGGCTACACCTTC. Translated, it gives CASRSTGGYGYTF.

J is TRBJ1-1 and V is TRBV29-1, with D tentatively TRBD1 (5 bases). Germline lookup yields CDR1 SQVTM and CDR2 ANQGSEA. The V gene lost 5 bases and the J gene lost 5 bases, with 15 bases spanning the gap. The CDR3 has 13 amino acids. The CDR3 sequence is CSVQAGKRTEAFF. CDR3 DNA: TGCAGCGTTCAGGCAGGGAAAAGAACTGAAGCTTTCTTT.

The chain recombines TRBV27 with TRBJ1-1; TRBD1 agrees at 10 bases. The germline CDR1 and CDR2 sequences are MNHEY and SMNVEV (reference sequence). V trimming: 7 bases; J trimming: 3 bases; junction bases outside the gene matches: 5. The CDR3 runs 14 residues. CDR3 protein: CASIDRGQYTEAFF. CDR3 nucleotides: TGTGCCAGCATCGACAGGGGGCAATACACTGAAGCTTTCTTT.

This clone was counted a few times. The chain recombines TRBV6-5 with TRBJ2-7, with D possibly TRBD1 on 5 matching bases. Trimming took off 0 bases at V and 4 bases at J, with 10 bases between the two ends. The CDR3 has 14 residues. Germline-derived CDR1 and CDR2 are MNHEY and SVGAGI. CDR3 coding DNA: TGTGCCAGCAGTTACTCGGGGCTGGGGTACGAGCAGTACTTC. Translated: CASSYSGLGYEQYF.

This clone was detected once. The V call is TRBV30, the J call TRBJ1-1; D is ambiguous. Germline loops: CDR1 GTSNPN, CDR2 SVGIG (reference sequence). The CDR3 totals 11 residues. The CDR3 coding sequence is TGTGCATTCGACCGTAACACTGAAGCTTTCTTT. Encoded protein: CAFDRNTEAFF. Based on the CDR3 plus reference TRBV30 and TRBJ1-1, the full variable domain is SQTIHQWPATLVQPVGSPLSLECTVEGTSNPNLYWYRQAAGRGLQLLFYSVGIGQISSEVPQNLSASRPQDRQFILSSKKLLLSDSGFYLCAFDRNTEAFFGQGTRLTVV.